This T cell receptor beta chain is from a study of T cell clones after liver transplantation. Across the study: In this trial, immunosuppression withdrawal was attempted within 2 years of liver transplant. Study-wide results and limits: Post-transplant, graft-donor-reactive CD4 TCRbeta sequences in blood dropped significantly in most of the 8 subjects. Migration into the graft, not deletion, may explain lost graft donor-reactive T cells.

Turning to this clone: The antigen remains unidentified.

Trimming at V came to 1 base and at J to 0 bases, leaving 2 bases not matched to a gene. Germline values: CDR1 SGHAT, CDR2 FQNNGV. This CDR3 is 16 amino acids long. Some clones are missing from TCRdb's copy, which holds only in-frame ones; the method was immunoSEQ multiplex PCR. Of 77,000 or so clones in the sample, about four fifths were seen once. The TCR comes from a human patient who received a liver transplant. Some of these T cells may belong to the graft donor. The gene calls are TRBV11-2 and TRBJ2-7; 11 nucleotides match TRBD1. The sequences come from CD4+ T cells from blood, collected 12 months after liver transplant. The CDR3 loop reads CASSLVGQGASYEQYF. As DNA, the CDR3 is TGTGCCAGCAGCTTAGTAGGACAGGGGGCCTCCTACGAGCAGTACTTC.